This TCR beta chain comes out of a study of T cell clones after liver transplantation. Study-wide context: As an antigen-independent comparator, third-party-reactive TCRbeta sequences came from pre-transplant mixed lymphocyte reactions.

About this clone itself: Its antigen is not identified.

This table comes from immunoSEQ multiplex PCR, and its TCRdb copy is limited to in-frame clones, with some not included. The repertoire holds 4,000 to 5,000 clones, 35% to 50% seen once, with around an eighth in the top ten. TCRbeta sequences of proliferating CFSE-low MLR cells were labeled alloreactive. Trimming took off 2 bases at V and 1 base at J, with 14 bases between the two ends. The germline CDR1 and CDR2 sequences are KGHSH and LQKENI. The CDR3 is 16 amino acids. The chain has TRBV18 and TRBJ1-1; D might be TRBD1 (5 bases). Sequencing was carried out using CD4+ T cells from cultured PBMCs. The source of this sequence is a human patient who received a liver transplant. A subset of T cells may come from the graft donor. CDR3 coding DNA: TGTGCCAGCTCACCAAGTATGGGACTCGGGAACACTGAAGCTTTCTTT. Its protein product is CASSPSMGLGNTEAFF.